This T cell receptor beta chain was found in a study of blood T cells in healthy people across ages (dated by TCRdb to the mid-2010s). Regarding the research as a whole: In model experiments, roughly one uniquely barcoded TCR beta cDNA molecule per two T cells was captured by template switching. Age-related changes in TCR beta repertoire diversity were measured in the study by deep sequencing normalized with unique cDNA molecular identifiers. The donors were divided into four age groups: young (average approximately 15 years), middle-aged (around 41), aged (about 60) and long-lived (roughly 82). To avoid experimental bias, donors of different ages were distributed randomly across sequencing lanes. Two additional independent replicas of 1 million unique cDNA reads from the same blood draw were analyzed for two donors (one aged 18 to 29 and one aged 80 or older).

Broad study findings and their caveats: Estimates of total diversity from one million sequenced T cells were regarded as lower bounds and underestimates. As age increased, observed TCR beta diversity per million T cells dropped in a roughly linear way, and a significant reduction was already evident by age around 41. A strong correlation was found between observed TCR beta diversity and the percentage of naive T cells measured by flow cytometry. Conclusive comparison of naive and antigen-experienced compartments was prevented by the profiling of bulk unsorted PBMCs. Donor CMV infection status was unknown, potentially confounding age-related changes in expanded clonotypes. Compared with the aged group, the long-lived group had more naive CD4+ T cells, fewer expanded clones and increased TCR diversity, a pattern suggesting age selection.

Libraries were constructed by 5' RACE. The sequencer was an Illumina HiSeq 2500. A second PCR of 7 to 11 cycles was performed with a sample-barcoded 5' primer and a J-beta primer mix. A template-switch 5' adaptor carrying 12 random nucleotides introduced a unique molecular identifier onto each TCR beta cDNA molecule. At least 3 million CDR3-containing paired-end reads were obtained from each sample. All of the RNA was converted into first-strand cDNA using the Mint cDNA synthesis kit, with a TRBC-specific oligonucleotide serving as the primer. Following uracil-DNA glycosylase treatment, a first 18-cycle PCR with universal primers M1SS and BC2_uni_R was performed on all cDNA. The authors' pipeline ran thus. For normalization, 1 million high-quality reads, each with a distinct molecular identifier, were randomly selected from each sample. Reads with shared molecular identifiers were discarded instead of being binned into consensus sequences. MiTCR, with a Q25 quality threshold and the strictest error-elimination algorithm, was used for CDR3 identification, clonotype clustering and error correction. A nonparametric unseen species model with Euler transformation was used to estimate a lower bound on total TCR beta diversity. TCRdb reran the public reads through fastp at Q25 and MiXCR, keeping productive beta chains. Rows with a matching CDR3 protein are joined into one entry that keeps the most common DNA and genes. TCRdb, not the original authors, processed these V and J calls. This sample has around 990,000 distinct CDR3 sequences in its table, and roughly two fifths of those were observed once. Together, the top ten hold about 12% of the sample.

The V and J ends are trimmed by 0 bases and 0 bases, leaving 11 bases between them. The germline V gene sets CDR1 to KGHSH and CDR2 to LQKENI. The CDR3 has 16 amino acids, counting the end cysteine and phenylalanine. Only the CDR3 portion is preserved as DNA: 48 bases, with reading frame beginning at the first base. The donors were roughly 40 Caucasian individuals from Russia, aged roughly 6 to 90 years, who were systemically healthy. Each donor gave 8 to 10 milliliters of peripheral blood, drawn into EDTA-treated Vacutainer tubes. Ficoll-Paque density-gradient centrifugation was used to isolate PBMCs, with at least 6.5 million obtained per sample. Trizol reagent was used to extract total RNA from PBMCs, with at least 5 micrograms per sample. For every donor, flow cytometry on a PBMC aliquot measured the percentage of naive CD45RAhigh/CD27high T cells. Notes on this clonotype: No antigen is known for it. Base qualities are not provided; no much larger clone lies one nucleotide away.

Sequencing was performed on blood. The clonotype was recovered from a young man in good health. The rearranged chain carries TRBV18 and TRBJ1-2; too little of a D gene remains to name it. The CDR3 loop reads CASSPPDAGANYGYTF. In nucleotide form, the sequence is TGTGCCAGCTCACCACCAGATGCAGGTGCTAACTATGGCTACACCTTC.